These 13 T cell receptor beta chains were sequenced from one sample in a study of T cell responses to AZD1222 COVID-19 vaccine. Here immunoSEQ multiplex PCR was the method, and the copy in TCRdb shows in-frame clones only, minus some. Here the sample spans 100,000 to 120,000 clones, about 90% being singletons. The sample in question was peripheral blood, obtained 28 days after the second AZD1222 dose. These receptors all stem from an adult who received the AZD1222 COVID-19 vaccine.

J is TRBJ2-1 and V is TRBV7-6, with D possibly TRBD1 on 6 matching bases. V lost 1 base to trimming and J lost 2 bases, with 9 bases between them. The CDR3 is 15 residues long. Germline assignment: CDR1 SGHVS and CDR2 FNYEAQ. CDR3 nucleotide sequence: TGTGCCAGCAGCTTAGGGCAGGGGACCTACAATGAGCAGTTCTTC. Translation: CASSLGQGTYNEQFF. Full variable domain (remainder filled in from reference TRBV7-6 and TRBJ2-1): GAGVSQSPRYKVTKRGQDVALRCDPISGHVSLYWYRQALGQGPEFLTYFNYEAQQDKSGLPNDRFSAERPEGSISTLTIQRTEQRDSAMYRCASSLGQGTYNEQFFGPGTRLTVL.

The chain combines TRBV5-4 with TRBJ2-4; 8 bases fit TRBD1. Trimming cost V 6 bases and J 1 base; bases outside gene matches: 3. Germline CDR1 is SGHNT and CDR2 is YYREEE (reference sequence). The CDR3 has 14 amino acids. The CDR3 sequence: CASKTGDAKNIQYF. For the CDR3, the DNA is TGTGCCAGCAAGACAGGGGATGCCAAAAACATTCAGTACTTC.

The chain couples TRBV30 to TRBJ2-3; no clear D gene. Judging by the DNA end, TRBJ1-5 fits better; the J call may be wrong. CDR1 GTSNPN and CDR2 SVGIG come from the germline V gene (reference sequence). The CDR3 sequence is 11 residues long. CDR3 residues: CAWSVVDTQHF. The CDR3 nucleotides read TGTGCCTGGAGTGTGGTAGATACGCAGCATTTT.

This chain joins TRBV21-1 and TRBJ2-2. TRBV21-1 is noted as a pseudogene. The CDR3 spans 17 residues. The DNA of the CDR3 is TGTGCCAGCAGCAAAGAGGTGGGAATGAGGAGCGCCGGGGAGCTGTTTTTT. Protein sequence: CASSKEVGMRSAGELFF.

The gene calls are TRBV9 and TRBJ1-1, with 8 bases identical to TRBD1. Germline V gene lookup returns CDR1 SGDLS and CDR2 YYNGEE. The CDR3 spans 12 residues. Trimming took 4 bases from V and 7 from J; bases not matched to a gene: 3. The DNA of the CDR3 is TGTGCCAGCAGCCTCGGGACAGGTGAAGCTTTCTTT. The encoded protein is CASSLGTGEAFF. Using reference TRBV9 and TRBJ1-1 for the parts outside the CDR3, the full variable domain is DSGVTQTPKHLITATGQRVTLRCSPRSGDLSVYWYQQSLDQGLQFLIQYYNGEERAKGNILERFSAQQFPDLHSELNLSSLELGDSALYFCASSLGTGEAFFGQGTRLTVV.

This chain links TRBV29-1 with TRBJ2-7; D is possibly TRBD1 or TRBD2 (6 bases each). V was clipped by 4 bases and J by 7 bases, with 14 bases between them. The CDR3 extends over 12 amino acids. Germline lookup yields CDR1 SQVTM and CDR2 ANQGSEA. CDR3 sequence reads: CSVAGTGREQYF. CDR3 nucleotides: TGCAGCGTTGCCGGCACAGGGAGGGAGCAGTACTTC.

J is TRBJ2-7 and V is TRBV5-1; D gene unclear. V shed 2 bases and J shed 1 base, with 10 bases lying between them. In germline, CDR1 is SGHRS, CDR2 YFSETQ. This CDR3 is 14 amino acids long. CDR3 DNA: TGCGCCAGCAGCTTAAGGGTGCCTTCCTACGAGCAGTACTTC. It translates to CASSLRVPSYEQYF.

In this sample, this clone turned up once. This chain connects TRBV21-1 to TRBJ2-7; the D segment call TRBD2 is taken from the table without a DNA check. TRBV21-1 is listed as a pseudogene. This CDR3 contains 14 residues. The CDR3 nucleotides read TGTGCCAGCAGCAACCCTTGTCCCTCCTACGAGCAGTACTTC. Translating it yields CASSNPCPSYEQYF.

This sequence joins TRBV19 and TRBJ1-5, with 7 bases aligning to TRBD1. Germline CDR1 LNHDA, CDR2 SQIVND (reference sequence). Trimming at V came to 3 bases and at J to 9 bases, leaving 8 bases not matched to a gene. There are 14 residues in the CDR3. The CDR3 DNA reads as TGTGCCAGTAGTATTCACGGACAGGTAGGGCCCCAGCATTTT. It codes for CASSIHGQVGPQHF.

V is TRBV28 and J is TRBJ2-2, with 8 bases identical to TRBD2. The CDR3 covers 16 residues. Germline-derived CDR1 and CDR2 are MDHEN and SYDVKM. The junction had 11 bases not matched to a gene; V was cut back by 5 bases and J by 6 bases. For the CDR3, the DNA is TGTGCCAGCAGTCTACTCACCGGGACTAGTGCCGGGGAGCTGTTTTTT. This sequence encodes CASSLLTGTSAGELFF.

The J gene is TRBJ2-1, the V gene TRBV25-1, with 7 bases fitting TRBD2. CDR1 and CDR2 from the germline V gene are MGHDK and SYGVNS. The J segment lost 6 bases and the V segment lost 5 bases, leaving 10 bases of the junction unmatched. This CDR3 has 15 amino acids. The CDR3: CASSNGGSLSNEQFF. The CDR3 DNA is TGTGCCAGCAGTAACGGCGGGAGTTTGTCCAATGAGCAGTTCTTC.

The genes are TRBV11-3 and TRBJ2-1, with TRBD2 identical over 13 bases. V trimming: 0 bases; J trimming: 10 bases; junction bases outside the gene matches: 9. CDR3 size: 17 residues. Per the germline V gene, CDR1 is SGHNT and CDR2 is YENEEA. Here the CDR3 DNA reads TGTGCCAGCAGCTTAGATCTAACTAGCGGGGGGGCGGGAGAGCAGTTCTTC. Translated: CASSLDLTSGGAGEQFF.

The chain uses TRBV7-6 and TRBJ2-3; 7 bases fit TRBD2. CDR3 length: 15 residues. The germline V gene encodes CDR1 SGHVS and CDR2 FNYEAQ. J was trimmed by 2 bases and V by 5 bases; bases with no gene match: 7. The DNA of the CDR3 is TGTGCCAGCAGCCTGATTAGCGGGCTCACAGATACGCAGTATTTT. Residues: CASSLISGLTDTQYF.